Given below is one TCR beta chain in context. The antigen remains unidentified. CDR1 is LGHNA, CDR2 YSLEER, per germline. Trimming cost V 5 bases and J 3 bases; bases outside gene matches: 10. This CDR3 region has 15 residues. PCR was performed using 60 Vbeta and 13 Jbeta primers. The assay was immunoSEQ multiplex PCR, and TCRdb's table has in-frame clones only and misses some. Of around 100,000 clones listed, about four fifths were seen once; the top ten hold roughly 2%. The data are from a study of cytomegalovirus exposure and HLA in healthy donors. Study-level results: Most of the TCR beta V segments (in an earlier analysis) were productive either about 87% or about 30% of the time. With later analysis, a missense DCLRE1C variant became linked to TCR beta V- and J-gene trimming.

The sequence was collected from a woman aged 40 to 50 in good health and CMV-seronegative. Input material: PBMCs. This chain uses TRBV4-3 with TRBJ2-7, with 7 bases matching TRBD2. The chain's CDR3 is CASSKYSGVGYEQYF. The CDR3 DNA sequence: TGCGCCAGCAGCAAGTACAGCGGGGTAGGCTACGAGCAGTACTTC.